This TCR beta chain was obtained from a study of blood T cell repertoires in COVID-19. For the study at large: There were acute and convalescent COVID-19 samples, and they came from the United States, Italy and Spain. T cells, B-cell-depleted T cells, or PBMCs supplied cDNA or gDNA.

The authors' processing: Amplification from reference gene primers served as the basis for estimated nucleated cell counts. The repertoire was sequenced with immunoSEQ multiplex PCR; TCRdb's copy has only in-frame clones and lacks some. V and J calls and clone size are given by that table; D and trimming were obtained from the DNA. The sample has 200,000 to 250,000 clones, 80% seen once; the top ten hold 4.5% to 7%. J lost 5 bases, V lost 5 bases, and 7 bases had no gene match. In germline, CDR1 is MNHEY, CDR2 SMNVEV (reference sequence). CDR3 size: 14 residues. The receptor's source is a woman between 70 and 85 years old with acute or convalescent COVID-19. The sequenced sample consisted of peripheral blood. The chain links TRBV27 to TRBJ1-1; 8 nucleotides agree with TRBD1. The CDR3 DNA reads TGTGCCAGCAGTCCATCAGGGGGCTTAACTGAAGCTTTCTTT. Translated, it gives CASSPSGGLTEAFF.